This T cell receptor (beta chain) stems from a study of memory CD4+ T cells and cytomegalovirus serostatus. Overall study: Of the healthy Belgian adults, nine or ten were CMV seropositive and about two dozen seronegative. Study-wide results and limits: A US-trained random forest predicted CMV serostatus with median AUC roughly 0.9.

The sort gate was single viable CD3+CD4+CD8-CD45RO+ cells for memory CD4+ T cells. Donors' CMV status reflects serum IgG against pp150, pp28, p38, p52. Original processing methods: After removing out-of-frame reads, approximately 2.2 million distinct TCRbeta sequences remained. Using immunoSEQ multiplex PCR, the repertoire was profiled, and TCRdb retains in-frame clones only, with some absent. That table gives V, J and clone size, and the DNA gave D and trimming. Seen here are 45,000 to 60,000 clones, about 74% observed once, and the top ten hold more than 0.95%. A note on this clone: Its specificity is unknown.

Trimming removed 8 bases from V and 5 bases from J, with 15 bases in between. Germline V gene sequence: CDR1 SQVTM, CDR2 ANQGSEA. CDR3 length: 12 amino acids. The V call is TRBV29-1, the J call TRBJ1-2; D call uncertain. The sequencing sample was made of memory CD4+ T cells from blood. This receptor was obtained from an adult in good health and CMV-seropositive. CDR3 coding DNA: TGCAGCCCTTACCACCCGGGTTATGGCTACACCTTC. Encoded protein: CSPYHPGYGYTF.